This T cell receptor beta chain was profiled in a study of regulatory and conventional T cells in RAG deficiency. Method: immunoSEQ multiplex PCR; TCRdb's copy keeps in-frame clones and lacks some. The table records approximately 22,000 clones, around 96% of them present only once. Whole-study findings and limits: Control T-cell subsets had markedly higher Shannon entropy and lower Simpson indices than RAG-deficient patients.

The CDR3 sequence is 15 residues long. Trimming removed 4 bases from V and 2 bases from J, with 12 bases in between. Germline lookup yields CDR1 SGHRS and CDR2 YFSETQ. The sorted conventional CD4+ T cells were CD25-low and CD127-high, with genomic DNA sequenced. Worth noting for this clone: The antigen remains undetermined.

This same sample was also taken into another study, of regulatory T cells. According to that study: The PCR used 52 TRBV and 13 TRBJ primers.

The gene calls are TRBV5-1 and TRBJ2-2; tentative D call: TRBD1 (6 bases). The receptor's source is a human donor in good health. The sample consisted of CD25- CD4+ T cells sorted from blood. CDR3 amino acids: CASSTGTSNTGELFF. The CDR3 nucleotides are TGCGCCAGCAGCACCGGGACAAGTAACACCGGGGAGCTGTTTTTT.